The entry that follows covers one T cell receptor beta chain sequence. What it binds is unknown. The entry originates in a study of cytomegalovirus exposure and HLA in healthy donors. Study-wide results and limits: The tendency of first-cohort TCR clusters to co-occur in the 120 or so validation repertoires was the finding of a later analysis.

Clones were sequenced by immunoSEQ multiplex PCR, and TCRdb holds only the in-frame ones, with some missing. Altogether about 160,000 clones are present, roughly 80% being singletons, with the ten largest covering roughly 10%. Germline values: CDR1 MNHEY, CDR2 SVGAGI. This CDR3 has 13 residues. Trimming removed 0 bases from V and 7 bases from J, with 6 bases in between. This rearrangement joins TRBV6-5 to TRBJ1-4; no definite D call. The receptor's source is a man in his thirties or forties in good health and CMV-seropositive. The sequencing input was PBMCs. CDR3 bases: TGTGCCAGCAGTTACTCGGGCCGTGAAAAACTGTTTTTT. It yields the protein CASSYSGREKLFF.